The 6 T cell receptor beta chains below were found in one sample sequenced in a study of metastatic and nonmetastatic thyroid tumors. Not a single patient had been given any form of treatment at any point before undergoing thyroid surgery. TCRdb called clones again from the PCR reads with MiXCR. The sample includes over 10,000 clones, about 27% seen only once; the top ten take about 18%. Source material: tumor tissue. The receptors come from a female donor with papillary thyroid cancer or a benign thyroid nodule (not recorded which). Some clones in this sample may be carry-over from other donors' samples.

The chain recombines TRBV5-1 with TRBJ2-1; the D gene is possibly TRBD2 (5 bases). The CDR3 length is 12 residues. Per the germline V gene, CDR1 is SGHRS and CDR2 is YFSETQ. Trimming cost V 0 bases and J 12 bases, with 10 bases left between them. The CDR3 nucleotides are TGCGCCAGCAGCTTGGAGAACGAGGGGCAGTTCTTC. Encoded protein: CASSLENEGQFF.

The chain couples TRBV6-2 or TRBV6-3 to TRBJ2-7; no firm D call. CDR1 and CDR2 from the germline V gene are MNHEY and SVGEGT. Trimming removed 6 bases at V and 2 bases at J, with 11 bases between. The CDR3 runs 13 residues. CDR3: CASRGKGAYEQYF. The DNA for the CDR3 is TGTGCCAGCAGGGGCAAGGGCGCCTACGAGCAGTACTTC.

This clone appeared a few times. A much larger clone lies one base from this, so it may be a read error. J is TRBJ2-2 and V is TRBV20-1, with D hard to call. Germline CDR1 is DFQATT and CDR2 is SNEGSKA (reference sequence). The CDR3 consists of 15 residues. Here the CDR3 reads CGAREPGRMTGELFF. In nucleotides, the CDR3 is TGCGGTGCTAGAGAACCGGGCAGGATGACCGGGGAGCTGTTTTTT.

The CDR3 reads CAWMAGAGHNEQFF. The CDR3 DNA sequence: TGTGCCTGGATGGCCGGGGCCGGTCACAATGAGCAGTTCTTC. The V gene is TRBV30, the J gene TRBJ2-7; D could derive from TRBD1 or TRBD2 (5 bases each). Judging by the DNA end, TRBJ2-1 fits better; the J call may be wrong. This CDR3 contains 14 residues. Germline CDR1 and CDR2: GTSNPN and SVGIG (reference sequence).

This clone was seen more than once but under ten times. Since a much larger clone is just one base distant, this may be a read error. The chain joins TRBV15 to TRBJ2-3, with a possible D match to TRBD2 (5 bases). Deletions cut 5 bases from V and 2 bases from J, with 14 bases between. Germline V CDR1 and CDR2: LNHNV, YYDKDF (reference sequence). CDR3 length equals 15 residues. CDR3 region: CATSLVGVATDTQYF. In DNA, the CDR3 is TGTGCCACCAGCCTGGTGGGAGTGGCCACAGATACGCAGTATTTT.

This chain joins TRBV11-2 and TRBJ2-7, with 7 bases aligning to TRBD2. After removal of 1 base from V and 4 bases from J, the junction contained 16 bases not matched to a gene. Looked up from germline, CDR1 is SGHAT and CDR2 is FQNNGV. There are 18 residues in the CDR3. CDR3 protein: CASSLVAGVDAVGYEQYF. CDR3 coding DNA: TGTGCCAGCAGCTTAGTGGCGGGAGTCGATGCAGTTGGGTACGAGCAGTACTTC.